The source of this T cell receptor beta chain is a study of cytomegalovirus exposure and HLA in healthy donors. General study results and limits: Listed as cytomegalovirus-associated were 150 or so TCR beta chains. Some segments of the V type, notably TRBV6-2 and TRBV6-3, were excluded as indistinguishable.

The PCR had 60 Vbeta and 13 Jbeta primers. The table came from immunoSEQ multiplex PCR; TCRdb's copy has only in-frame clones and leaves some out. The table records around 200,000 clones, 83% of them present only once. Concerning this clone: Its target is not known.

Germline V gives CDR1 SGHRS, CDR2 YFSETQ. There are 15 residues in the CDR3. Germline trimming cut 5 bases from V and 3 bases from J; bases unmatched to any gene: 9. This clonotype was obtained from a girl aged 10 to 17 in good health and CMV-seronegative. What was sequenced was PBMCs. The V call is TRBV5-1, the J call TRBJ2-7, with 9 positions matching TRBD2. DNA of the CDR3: TGCGCCAGCAGAGCGGGGGGTCAAACACTCTACGAGCAGTACTTC. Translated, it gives CASRAGGQTLYEQYF.